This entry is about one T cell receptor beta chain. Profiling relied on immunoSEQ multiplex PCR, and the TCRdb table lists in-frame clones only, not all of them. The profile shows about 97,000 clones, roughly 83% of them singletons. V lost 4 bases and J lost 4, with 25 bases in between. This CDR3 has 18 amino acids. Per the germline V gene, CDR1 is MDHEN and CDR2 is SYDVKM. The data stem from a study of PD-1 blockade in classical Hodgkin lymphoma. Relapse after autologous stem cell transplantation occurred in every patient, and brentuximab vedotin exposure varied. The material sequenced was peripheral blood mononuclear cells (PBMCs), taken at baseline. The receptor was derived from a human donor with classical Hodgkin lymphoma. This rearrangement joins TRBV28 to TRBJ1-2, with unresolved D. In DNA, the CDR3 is TGTGCCAGCAGTTCACTCGATAGTCCCAATGAGGAGGGCTATGGCTACACCTTC. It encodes CASSSLDSPNEEGYGYTF.